The entry below gives a single T cell receptor (beta chain) sequence along with its context. Per the study methods: Nucleated cell number was recorded as an estimate derived from reference gene primer amplification. Generated by immunoSEQ multiplex PCR, the TCRdb table keeps only in-frame clones and is missing some. The D gene and trimming were derived from the DNA, and the V and J assignments and clone size from that table. Among about 150,000 clones listed, approximately 89% were seen once. The record originates from a study of blood T cell repertoires in COVID-19. Turning to the study itself: Sources were T cells, B-cell-depleted T cells, or PBMCs; the material itself was cDNA or gDNA.

V was pared by 4 bases and J by 4 bases, with 10 bases between. CDR3 length: 13 residues. This chain joins TRBV12-3 or TRBV12-4 and TRBJ1-2, with D possibly TRBD1 on 5 matching bases. Sequences were obtained from peripheral blood. The TCR originated in a human donor in a cohort sampled during active COVID-19. Here the CDR3 reads CASSSGLIYGYTF. CDR3 nucleotide sequence: TGTGCCAGCAGTTCGGGACTGATCTATGGCTACACCTTC.